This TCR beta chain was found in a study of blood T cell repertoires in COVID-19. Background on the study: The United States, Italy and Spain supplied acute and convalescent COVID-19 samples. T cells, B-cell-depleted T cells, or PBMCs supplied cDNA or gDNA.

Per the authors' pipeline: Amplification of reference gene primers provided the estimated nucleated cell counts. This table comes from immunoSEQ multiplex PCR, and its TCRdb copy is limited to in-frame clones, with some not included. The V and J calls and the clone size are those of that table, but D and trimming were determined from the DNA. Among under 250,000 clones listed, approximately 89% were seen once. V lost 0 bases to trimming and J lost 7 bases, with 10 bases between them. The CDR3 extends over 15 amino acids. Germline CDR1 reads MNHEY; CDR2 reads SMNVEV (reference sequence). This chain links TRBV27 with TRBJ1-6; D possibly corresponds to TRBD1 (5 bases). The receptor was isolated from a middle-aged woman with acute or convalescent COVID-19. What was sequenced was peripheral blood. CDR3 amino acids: CASSLSGATNSPLHF. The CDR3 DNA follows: TGTGCCAGCAGTTTATCTGGGGCCACGAATTCACCCCTCCACTTT.